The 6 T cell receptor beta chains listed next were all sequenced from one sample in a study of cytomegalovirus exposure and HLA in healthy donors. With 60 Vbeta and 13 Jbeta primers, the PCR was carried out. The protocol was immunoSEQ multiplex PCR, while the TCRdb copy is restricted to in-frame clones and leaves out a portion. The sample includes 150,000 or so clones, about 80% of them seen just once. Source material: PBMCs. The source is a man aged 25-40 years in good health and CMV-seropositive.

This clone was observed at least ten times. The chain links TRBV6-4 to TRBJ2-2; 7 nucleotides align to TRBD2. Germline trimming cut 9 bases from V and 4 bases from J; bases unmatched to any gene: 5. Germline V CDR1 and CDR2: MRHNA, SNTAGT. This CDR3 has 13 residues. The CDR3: CASSWEGTGELFF. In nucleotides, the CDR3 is TGTGCCAGTTCGTGGGAGGGCACCGGGGAGCTGTTTTTT.

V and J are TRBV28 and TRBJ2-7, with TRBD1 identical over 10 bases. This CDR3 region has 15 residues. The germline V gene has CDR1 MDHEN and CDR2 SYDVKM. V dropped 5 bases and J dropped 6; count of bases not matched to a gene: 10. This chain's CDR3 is CASSPQGTGAGEQYF. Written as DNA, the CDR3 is TGTGCCAGCAGTCCTCAAGGGACAGGGGCCGGCGAGCAGTACTTC.

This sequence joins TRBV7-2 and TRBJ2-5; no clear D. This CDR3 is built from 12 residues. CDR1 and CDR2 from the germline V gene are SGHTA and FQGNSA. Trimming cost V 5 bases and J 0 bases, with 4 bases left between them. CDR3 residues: CASSQYQETQYF. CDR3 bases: TGTGCCAGCAGCCAGTACCAAGAGACCCAGTACTTC.

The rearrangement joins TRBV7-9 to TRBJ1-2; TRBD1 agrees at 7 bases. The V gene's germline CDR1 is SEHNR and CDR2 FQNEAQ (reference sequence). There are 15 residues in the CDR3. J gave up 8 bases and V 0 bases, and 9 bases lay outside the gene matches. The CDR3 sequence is CASSLAVDRRAGYTF. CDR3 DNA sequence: TGTGCCAGCAGCTTAGCCGTGGACAGGCGCGCGGGCTACACCTTC.

The CDR3 reads CASSLERLAAYNEQFF. CDR3 coding DNA: TGTGCCAGCAGCTTGGAGCGACTAGCGGCCTACAATGAGCAGTTCTTC. The chain is built from TRBV5-4 and TRBJ2-1; TRBD2 agrees at 9 bases. The CDR3 runs to 16 residues. The germline V gene encodes CDR1 SGHNT and CDR2 YYREEE (reference sequence). Trimming took 0 bases from V and 2 from J; bases not matched to a gene: 3.

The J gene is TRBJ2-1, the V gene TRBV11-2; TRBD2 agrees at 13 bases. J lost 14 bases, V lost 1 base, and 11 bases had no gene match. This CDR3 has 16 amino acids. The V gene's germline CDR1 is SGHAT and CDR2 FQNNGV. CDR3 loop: CASSLGRTLAGGSEFF. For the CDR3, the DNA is TGTGCCAGCAGCTTAGGGCGTACACTAGCGGGGGGGTCCGAGTTCTTC.